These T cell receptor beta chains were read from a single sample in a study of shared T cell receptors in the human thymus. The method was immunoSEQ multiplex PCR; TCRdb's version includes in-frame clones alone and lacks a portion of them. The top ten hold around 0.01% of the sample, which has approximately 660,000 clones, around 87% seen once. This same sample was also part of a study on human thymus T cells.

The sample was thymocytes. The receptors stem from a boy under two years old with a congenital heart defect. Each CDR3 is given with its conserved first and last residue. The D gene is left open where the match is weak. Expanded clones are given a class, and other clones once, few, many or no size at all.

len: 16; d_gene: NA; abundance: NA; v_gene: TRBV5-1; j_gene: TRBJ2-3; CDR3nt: TGCGCCAGCAGCCACTGGGGGCGGGAGTCTACTTATACGCAGTATTTT; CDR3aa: CASSHWGRESTYTQYF
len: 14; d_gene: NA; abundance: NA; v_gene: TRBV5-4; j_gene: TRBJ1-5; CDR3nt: TGTGCCAGCAGTAGGCTTCAGGTGTATCAGCCCCAGCATTTT; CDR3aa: CASSRLQVYQPQHF
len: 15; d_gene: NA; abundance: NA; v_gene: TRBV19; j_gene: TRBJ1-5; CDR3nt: TGTGCCAGTAGCCAGACAGAGGATAGCAATCAGCCCCAGCATTTT; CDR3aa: CASSQTEDSNQPQHF
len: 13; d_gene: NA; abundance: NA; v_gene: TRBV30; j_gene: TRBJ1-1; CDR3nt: TGTGCCTGGAAGGAGGCGTTCGACACTGAAGCTTTCTTT; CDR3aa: CAWKEAFDTEAFF
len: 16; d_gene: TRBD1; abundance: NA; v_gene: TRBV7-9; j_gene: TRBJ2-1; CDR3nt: TGTGCCAGCAGCTCCCCGGACAGGGGGTTCTACAATGAGCAGTTCTTC; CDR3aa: CASSSPDRGFYNEQFF
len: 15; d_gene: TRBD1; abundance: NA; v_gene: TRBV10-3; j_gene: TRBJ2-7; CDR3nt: TGTGCCATCAGTGCCCAGGGGGCTAAAACCTACGAGCAGTACTTC; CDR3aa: CAISAQGAKTYEQYF
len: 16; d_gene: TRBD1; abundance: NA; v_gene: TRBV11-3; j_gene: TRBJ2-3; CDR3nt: TGTGCCAGCAGCCCCGGGACAGGGGGCCTCACAGATACGCAGTATTTT; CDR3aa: CASSPGTGGLTDTQYF
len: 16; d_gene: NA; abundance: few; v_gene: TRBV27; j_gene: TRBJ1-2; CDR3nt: TGTGCCAGCAGTCCCCGTGGGGGGGCATCTAACTATGGCTACACCTTC; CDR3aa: CASSPRGGASNYGYTF
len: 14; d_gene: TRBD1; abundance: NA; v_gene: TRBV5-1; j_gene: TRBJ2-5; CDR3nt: TGCGCCAGCAGCAGGATGGACAGGGGAGAGACCCAGTACTTC; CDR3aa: CASSRMDRGETQYF
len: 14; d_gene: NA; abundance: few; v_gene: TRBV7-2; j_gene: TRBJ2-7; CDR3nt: TGTGCCAGCACCCCTCAGGGAACCCCCTACGAGCAGTACTTC; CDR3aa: CASTPQGTPYEQYF
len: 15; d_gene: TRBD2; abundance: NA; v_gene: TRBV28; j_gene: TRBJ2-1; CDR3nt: TGTGCCAGCAGTTTGTCGCGGGGGGGAGACAATGAGCAGTTCTTC; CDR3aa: CASSLSRGGDNEQFF
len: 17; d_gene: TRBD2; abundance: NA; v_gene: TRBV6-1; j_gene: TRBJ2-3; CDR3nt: TGTGCCAGCAGTGGGGAGGGACTAGCGGGAGGGGGAGATACGCAGTATTTT; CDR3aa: CASSGEGLAGGGDTQYF
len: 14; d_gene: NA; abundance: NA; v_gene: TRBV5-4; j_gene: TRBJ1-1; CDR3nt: TGTGCCAGCAGCTCCCCAGAGGTGAACACTGAAGCTTTCTTT; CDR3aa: CASSSPEVNTEAFF
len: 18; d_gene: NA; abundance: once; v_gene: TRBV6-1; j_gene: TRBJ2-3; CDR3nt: TGTGCCAGCAGTGAAGCAGACCGGCCAGGGGACCGCACAGATACGCAGTATTTT; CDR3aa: CASSEADRPGDRTDTQYF